The 2 T cell receptor beta chains below all came from one sample that was sequenced in a study of blood T cell repertoires in COVID-19. The data were produced by immunoSEQ multiplex PCR, yet TCRdb's version contains in-frame clones alone and is incomplete. The repertoire holds about 100,000 clones, with 90% to 95% as singletons. Source material: peripheral blood. The receptors shown here come from a human donor in a cohort sampled during active COVID-19.

The gene calls are TRBV5-1 and TRBJ1-6; unclear D gene. The V and J ends lost 2 bases and 8 bases respectively, with 8 bases between them. The CDR3 totals 13 residues. Per germline, CDR1 SGHRS and CDR2 YFSETQ. The CDR3 sequence is CASSLEQDSPLHF. The CDR3 bases are TGCGCCAGCAGCTTAGAGCAGGATTCACCCCTCCACTTT.

V is TRBV28 and J is TRBJ2-7, with a tentative D call TRBD1 (6 bases). The CDR3 length is 16 residues. V shed 7 bases and J shed 2 bases, with 21 bases lying between them. Germline CDR1 and CDR2: MDHEN and SYDVKM. CDR3 in DNA: TGTGCCAGCAACTCCGTAAGGACAGAGCCGACCTACGAGCAGTACTTC. This translates into CASNSVRTEPTYEQYF. Full variable domain (remainder filled in from reference TRBV28 and TRBJ2-7): DVKVTQSSRYLVKRTGEKVFLECVQDMDHENMFWYRQDPGLGLRLIYFSYDVKMKEKGDIPEGYSVSREKKERFSLILESASTNQTSMYLCASNSVRTEPTYEQYFGPGTRLTVT.